One T cell receptor (beta chain) is described in this entry. Its antigen is unknown. TEMRA cells underwent FACS enrichment and CD8+ and CD4+ T cells underwent negative isolation. V gave up 4 bases and J gave up 6 bases, with 6 bases separating them. The CDR3 contains 11 residues. Germline CDR1 MDHEN, CDR2 SYDVKM. With random hexamers, about 0.5 to 1 ug RNA was reverse transcribed. Amplification of TCR beta CDR3 was carried out by immunoSEQ multiplex PCR, which covered 54 Vbeta and 13 Jbeta segments. One entry per CDR3 protein results from TCRdb running MiXCR on the immunoSEQ multiplex PCR reads. The table has more than 85,000 distinct CDR3 sequences, around 94% seen once; the top ten hold around 0.33%. These data belong to a study of CD8 T cells in Susac syndrome. Study summary: Patients with Susac syndrome were, at the time of blood collection, therapy-naive, maintained on corticosteroids, or maintained on intravenous immunoglobulin alone. Study-level points and caveats: Clonal expansion did not appear in Susac syndrome CD4+ T cell repertoires.

The V gene is TRBV28, the J gene TRBJ1-2; D uncertain. The sequenced sample consisted of CD4+ T cells from PBMCs. This TCR came from a human donor with Susac syndrome. The CDR3 loop is CASSWTHGYTF. The DNA of the CDR3 is TGTGCCAGCAGTTGGACCCATGGCTACACCTTC.